One sample yielded the 29 T cell receptor beta chains listed below, sequenced in a study of T cells in Graves' hyperthyroidism and ophthalmopathy. RNA transcripts gave rise to amplified TCR beta CDR3 regions. The HTBI primer set was used in a first-round RT-PCR of the TCR CDR3. Via MiXCR, TCRdb re-called the multiplex PCR reads, giving one row per CDR3 protein. This table holds fewer than 650,000 distinct CDR3 sequences, over 12% found once. Sequencing was done on a sample of blood. The source is a woman aged 18-35 years with Graves' ophthalmopathy.

The chain has TRBV6-1 and TRBJ1-1; D is perhaps TRBD1 (5 bases). The germline V gene has CDR1 MNHNS and CDR2 SASEGT. CDR3 length: 15 amino acids. The V end lost 5 bases, the J end lost 1 base, and 14 bases lay between the germline ends. CDR3 amino acids: CASSPTYRRNTEAFF. The CDR3 DNA reads as TGTGCCAGCAGTCCAACCTACAGGCGGAACACTGAAGCTTTCTTT.

A remark on this clonotype: This may arise from a read error, as a much more abundant clone is one base away. J is TRBJ1-5 and V is TRBV7-2; D gene unclear. Between the trimmed V and J ends, which lost 1 base and 9 bases, there was a span of 10 bases. The CDR3 consists of 13 residues. Germline V gene sequence: CDR1 SGHTA, CDR2 FQGNSA. CDR3 DNA: TGTGCCAGCAGCTTAGGCAGCGTGCCGCCCCAGCATTTT. Amino acid sequence: CASSLGSVPPQHF.

The chain joins TRBV11-2 to TRBJ1-2; D perhaps matches TRBD1 (6 bases). The CDR3 covers 14 residues. The ends were cut back, 1 base at V and 7 bases at J, with 13 bases in the middle. The germline V gene encodes CDR1 SGHAT and CDR2 FQNNGV. The CDR3 coding sequence is TGTGCCAGCAGCTTAGCACCAGGAGGGGGTGGCTACACCTTC. This gives the protein CASSLAPGGGGYTF. Combining the CDR3 with reference TRBV11-2 and TRBJ1-2 gives the whole variable domain EAGVAQSPRYKIIEKRQSVAFWCNPISGHATLYWYQQILGQGPKLLIQFQNNGVVDDSQLPKDRFSAERLKGVDSTLKIQPAKLEDSAVYLCASSLAPGGGGYTFGSGTRLTVV.

This clonotype was seen only a few times. A much larger clone lies one base from this, so it may be a read error. V usage is TRBV7-2 and J usage is TRBJ2-2; 7 bases match TRBD1. This CDR3 contains 17 residues. Germline loops: CDR1 SGHTA, CDR2 FQGNSA. CDR3 region: CAGSLMPGQSFTGELFF. CDR3 coding DNA: TGTGCCGGCAGCTTGATGCCGGGACAGTCCTTCACCGGGGAGCTGTTTTTT.

There are many counts of this clonotype. The rearrangement uses TRBV7-6 and TRBJ2-7; 9 bases line up with TRBD2. V lost 1 base to trimming and J lost 3 bases; unmatched junction nucleotides: 7. Germline assignment: CDR1 SGHVS and CDR2 FNYEAQ. This CDR3 has 16 residues. The CDR3 nucleotides read TGTGCCAGCAGCTTAGAGGCTAGCGGGGTCGTCTACGAGCAGTACTTC. Translation: CASSLEASGVVYEQYF.

This clonotype was counted ten times or more. The rearrangement links TRBV27 to TRBJ2-3; D is uncertain. V lost 5 bases and J 2 bases, leaving 17 bases between the germline ends. CDR1 is MNHEY, CDR2 SMNVEV, per germline (reference sequence). The CDR3 is made up of 16 amino acids. CDR3: CASSPKVVGSTDTQYF. Here the CDR3 DNA reads TGTGCCAGCAGTCCTAAGGTAGTCGGGTCCACAGATACGCAGTATTTT.

This clonotype was seen a few times. This chain joins TRBV5-1 and TRBJ1-2; TRBD1 matches 9 bases. Per the germline V gene, CDR1 is SGHRS and CDR2 is YFSETQ. This CDR3 has 15 amino acids. V was clipped by 4 bases and J by 8 bases; unmatched bases: 12. The CDR3 loop reads CASSPGQGKIDGYTF. DNA for the CDR3: TGCGCCAGCAGCCCCGGACAGGGGAAGATTGACGGCTACACCTTC.

On this clonotype itself: A much larger clone differs from this one at a single base, so this may be a read error. V is TRBV28 and J is TRBJ2-1; 13 bases match TRBD2. The CDR3 contains 20 residues. V gave up 5 bases and J gave up 0 bases; unmatched junction bases: 13. From germline, CDR1 is MDHEN and CDR2 SYDVKM. The CDR3 DNA reads TGTGCCAGCAGTACCCCCGGACTAGCGGGAGCCTTAAGCTCCTACAATGAGCAGTTCTTC. It is translated as CASSTPGLAGALSSYNEQFF.

This clonotype occurred a few times. The chain joins TRBV4-2 to TRBJ2-7; D might be TRBD1 or TRBD2, each matching 5 bases. V gave up 1 base and J gave up 1 base, with 20 bases separating them. The CDR3 sequence is 18 residues long. CDR1 and CDR2 (germline): LGHNA, YNFKEQ. In nucleotides, the CDR3 is TGTGCCAGCAGCCAAGTGTATTGGGACGGTCAAAGGTCCTACGAGCAGTACTTC. This translates into CASSQVYWDGQRSYEQYF.

This clonotype was seen at least ten times. This sequence joins TRBV6-1 and TRBJ1-6, with a weak D call TRBD1 (6 bases). CDR3 length equals 12 residues. CDR1 is MNHNS, CDR2 SASEGT, per germline. The ends were cut back, 3 bases at V and 15 bases at J, with 12 bases in the middle. The CDR3 region has the DNA TGTGCCAGCAGTGACTTAAGGGGGGGCCTCCACTTT. Translating gives CASSDLRGGLHF.

This clonotype was detected only once. This chain uses TRBV7-3 with TRBJ2-1; D possibly corresponds to TRBD2 (6 bases). Germline loops: CDR1 SGHTA, CDR2 FQGTGA. V was pared by 5 bases and J by 1 base, with 18 bases between. The CDR3 is 17 amino acids. Here the CDR3 DNA reads TGTGCCAGCAGCCCGAGGGGACTCCGTGAATCCTACAATGAGCAGTTCTTC. It is translated as CASSPRGLRESYNEQFF.

CDR3 nucleotide sequence: TGTGCCATCAGTGAGCTCGGGGGCCCTTACACTGAAGCTTTCTTT. It is translated as CAISELGGPYTEAFF. This chain joins TRBV10-3 and TRBJ1-1; perhaps TRBD1 as D (6 bases). V was clipped by 2 bases and J by 3 bases, with 13 bases between them. Germline V CDR1 and CDR2: ENHRY, SYGVKD. This CDR3 region has 15 residues.

This clonotype has at least ten counts. The chain couples TRBV18 to TRBJ1-2; unclear D gene. V lost 1 base to trimming and J lost 3 bases, with 9 bases between them. Germline V CDR1 and CDR2: KGHSH, LQKENI. This CDR3 contains 14 residues. The CDR3: CASSPQPADYGYTF. The CDR3 nucleotides read TGTGCCAGCTCACCACAGCCCGCAGACTATGGCTACACCTTC.

Concerning this clonotype: A much bigger clone sits one base away, suggesting this may be a read error. The chain combines TRBV6-2 or TRBV6-3 with TRBJ2-7; D is perhaps TRBD2 (6 bases). The CDR3 extends over 13 amino acids. Germline lookup yields CDR1 MNHEY and CDR2 SVGEGT. The CDR3 protein is CVSSYSTSYEQYF. The CDR3 nucleotides read TGTGTCAGCAGTTACTCGACTAGCTACGAGCAGTACTTC.

The V and J genes are TRBV5-1 and TRBJ2-5; 8 bases map to TRBD1. Germline trimming cut 0 bases from V and 5 bases from J; bases unmatched to any gene: 3. The CDR3 loop spans 14 amino acids. CDR1 is SGHRS and CDR2 is YFSETQ in the germline V gene. CDR3 region: CASSLGQGSETQYF. CDR3 sequence (DNA): TGCGCCAGCAGCTTGGGACAGGGGAGCGAGACCCAGTACTTC.

This clonotype was detected many times. In DNA, the CDR3 is TGTGCCAGCAGCCCCAAGCGGGGCCGTATGGATACGCAGTATTTT. Translated, it gives CASSPKRGRMDTQYF. The rearrangement uses TRBV12-3 or TRBV12-4 and TRBJ2-3; 7 bases are shared with TRBD2. Trimming removed 6 bases from V and 6 bases from J; junction bases left unmatched: 12. The length of the CDR3 is 15 residues.

This clonotype was counted only a few times. This chain connects TRBV19 to TRBJ2-5; D remains ambiguous. Germline CDR1 is LNHDA and CDR2 is SQIVND (reference sequence). Trimming cost V 0 bases and J 4 bases, with 12 bases left between them. CDR3 length equals 15 residues. CDR3 coding DNA: TGTGCCAGTAGTATAGATCACAGCGACGGAGAGACCCAGTACTTC. Translation gives CASSIDHSDGETQYF.

The chain recombines TRBV7-9 with TRBJ2-4, with D maybe TRBD1 (5 bases). CDR1 SEHNR and CDR2 FQNEAQ come from the germline V gene (reference sequence). This CDR3 is 15 amino acids long. Trimming removed 3 bases at V and 8 bases at J, with 17 bases between. The CDR3 DNA follows: TGTGCCAGCAGCTTGCTTCAGGGAAATAACGACATTCAGTACTTC. It yields the protein CASSLLQGNNDIQYF.

With regard to this clonotype: A junction end diverges from the germline sequence, so it may reflect a read error. The chain joins TRBV10-3 to TRBJ2-2; the D gene could be TRBD1 or TRBD2 (5 bases each). This CDR3 region has 15 residues. Germline V CDR1 and CDR2: ENHRY, SYGVKD. The CDR3 DNA is TGTGCCATCAGTGAGCCGACAGCAGTTGTCGGGGTGCTGTTTTTT. Protein: CAISEPTAVVGVLFF.

This clonotype was seen at least ten times. The V call is TRBV20-1, the J call TRBJ1-1, with 8 bases matching TRBD1. With V trimmed by 0 bases and J by 2 bases, 2 bases remained unmatched. Per germline, CDR1 DFQATT and CDR2 SNEGSKA (reference sequence). The CDR3 loop spans 14 amino acids. CDR3 loop: CSARDPGGNTEAFF. CDR3 nucleotide sequence: TGCAGTGCTAGAGATCCAGGGGGCAACACTGAAGCTTTCTTT.

This clonotype was seen a few times. This chain uses TRBV9 with TRBJ2-1, with D perhaps assigned TRBD1 or TRBD2 (5 bases each). The ends were cut back, 0 bases at V and 4 bases at J, with 20 bases in the middle. Germline CDR1 SGDLS, CDR2 YYNGEE. CDR3 size: 18 residues. The DNA for the CDR3 is TGTGCCAGCAGCGTAGGCCCGAGGGCCCAGGGTCTTTACAATGAGCAGTTCTTC. Its protein is CASSVGPRAQGLYNEQFF.

In its sample, this clonotype was seen many times. The rearrangement links TRBV2 to TRBJ2-2; D unresolved. Germline V gene sequence: CDR1 SNHLY, CDR2 FYNNEI. Trimming took 4 bases from V and 0 from J, leaving 9 bases between them. The CDR3 runs 15 residues. In DNA, the CDR3 is TGTGCCAGCAGTGTTCGTAGGGCGAACACCGGGGAGCTGTTTTTT. It codes for CASSVRRANTGELFF.

This clonotype was counted between two and nine times. J is TRBJ2-5 and V is TRBV6-2 or TRBV6-3; D possibly matches TRBD1 or TRBD2 (5 bases each). The germline V gene has CDR1 MNHEY and CDR2 SVGEGT. The CDR3 is 14 amino acids. V dropped 2 bases and J dropped 1 base, with 8 bases sitting between them. The CDR3 reads CASSYTGRQETQYF. In nucleotides, the CDR3 is TGTGCCAGCAGTTACACGGGGCGCCAAGAGACCCAGTACTTC.

This clonotype was detected only once. V and J are TRBV4-2 and TRBJ1-6, with TRBD1 as a possible D gene (5 bases). Trimming removed 0 bases at V and 7 bases at J, with 13 bases between. The CDR3 is made up of 16 amino acids. The germline V gene has CDR1 LGHNA and CDR2 YNFKEQ. The chain's CDR3 is CASSQDLEQANSPLHF. The CDR3 DNA is TGTGCCAGCAGCCAAGATCTTGAACAGGCCAATTCACCCCTCCACTTT.

This clonotype has ten or more counts. This chain connects TRBV11-2 to TRBJ1-2; D is possibly TRBD1 (6 bases). Trimming removed 3 bases at V and 12 bases at J, with 20 bases between. The CDR3 has 14 amino acids. The V gene's germline CDR1 is SGHAT and CDR2 FQNNGV. The CDR3 protein is CASSFPKGGREHTF. The CDR3 DNA follows: TGTGCCAGCAGCTTCCCTAAGGGGGGCAGGGAGCACACCTTC. Together with reference TRBV11-2 and TRBJ1-2, the CDR3 gives the full variable domain: EAGVAQSPRYKIIEKRQSVAFWCNPISGHATLYWYQQILGQGPKLLIQFQNNGVVDDSQLPKDRFSAERLKGVDSTLKIQPAKLEDSAVYLCASSFPKGGREHTFGSGTRLTVV.

This clonotype has a count of ten or more. This chain connects TRBV18 to TRBJ1-1; D gene unclear. CDR1 and CDR2 (germline): KGHSH, LQKENI. The CDR3 runs 14 residues. The V end lost 1 base, the J end lost 1 base, and 7 bases lay between the germline ends. CDR3 in amino acids: CASSPRTQNTEAFF. The DNA of the CDR3 is TGTGCCAGCTCACCACGAACTCAGAACACTGAAGCTTTCTTT.

This clonotype was counted at least ten times. The chain uses TRBV27 and TRBJ2-7, with 7 bases fitting TRBD1. In germline, CDR1 is MNHEY, CDR2 SMNVEV (reference sequence). With 3 bases clipped from V and 0 bases from J, the junction kept 8 bases outside the gene matches. The CDR3 is 16 residues long. In DNA form, the CDR3 reads TGTGCCAGCAGTTTTTCTAAGGGGGCCGTCTCCTACGAGCAGTACTTC. This sequence encodes CASSFSKGAVSYEQYF.

The chain is built from TRBV11-3 and TRBJ2-7; D is perhaps TRBD1 or TRBD2 (5 bases each). CDR3 length equals 15 residues. Trimming took 5 bases from V and 1 from J, leaving 15 bases between them. Germline V gives CDR1 SGHNT, CDR2 YENEEA. The DNA for the CDR3 is TGTGCCAGCAGCAGAAGCCGGGGCCCTTCCTACGAGCAGTACTTC. Protein product: CASSRSRGPSYEQYF.

This clonotype showed up many times. The chain joins TRBV28 to TRBJ2-7; the match to TRBD1 covers 9 bases. The junction had 10 bases not matched to a gene; V was cut back by 7 bases and J by 6 bases. CDR3 length equals 14 residues. Per germline, CDR1 MDHEN and CDR2 SYDVKM. The CDR3 sequence is CASNFGTGTLEQYF. The CDR3 nucleotides are TGTGCCAGCAATTTCGGGACAGGGACGCTCGAGCAGTACTTC. Complete variable domain (other parts from reference TRBV28 and TRBJ2-7): DVKVTQSSRYLVKRTGEKVFLECVQDMDHENMFWYRQDPGLGLRLIYFSYDVKMKEKGDIPEGYSVSREKKERFSLILESASTNQTSMYLCASNFGTGTLEQYFGPGTRLTVT.